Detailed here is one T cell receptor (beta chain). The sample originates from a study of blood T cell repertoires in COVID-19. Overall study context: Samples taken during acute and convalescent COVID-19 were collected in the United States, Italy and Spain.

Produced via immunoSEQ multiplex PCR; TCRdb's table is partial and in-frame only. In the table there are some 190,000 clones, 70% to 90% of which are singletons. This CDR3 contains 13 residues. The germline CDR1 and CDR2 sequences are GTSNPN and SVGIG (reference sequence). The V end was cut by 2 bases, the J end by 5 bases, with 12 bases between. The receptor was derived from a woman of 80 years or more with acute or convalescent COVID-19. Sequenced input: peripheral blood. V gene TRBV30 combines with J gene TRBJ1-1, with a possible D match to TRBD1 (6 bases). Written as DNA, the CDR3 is TGTGCCTGGAGTCCCGGGACACTAACTGAAGCTTTCTTT. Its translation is CAWSPGTLTEAFF.